This T cell receptor (beta chain) comes out of a study of T-cell memory formation after mild COVID-19. The CDR3 totals 11 residues. V lost 4 bases and J 4 bases, leaving 5 bases between the germline ends. Per germline, CDR1 DFQATT and CDR2 SNEGSKA (reference sequence). From 5'RACE with constant-segment primers came TCR alpha and TCR beta cDNA libraries that carried sample barcodes and UMIs. TCRdb used MiXCR to reprocess the 5' RACE reads, holding one entry per CDR3 protein. Of about 150,000 distinct CDR3 sequences in the sample, approximately 13% were seen once. To note about this clonotype: Its target is not known.

Study-wide findings and caveats: Clones that contracted clustered mainly in CM and EM if CD4+ and in EMRA if CD8+. While clones contracting from day 15 to 85 were balanced between CD4 and CD8, later expanders leaned CD4+.

This TCR came from a man younger than 30 who had mild COVID-19 (a few samples of this study predate the infection). Cell type and time point are not known. The source material was PBMCs or a T cell subset sorted from them (not recorded which). The chain links TRBV20-1 to TRBJ1-5; D not resolved. CDR3 sequence: CSAKGNQPQHF. The DNA for the CDR3 is TGCAGTGCTAAAGGGAATCAGCCCCAGCATTTT.